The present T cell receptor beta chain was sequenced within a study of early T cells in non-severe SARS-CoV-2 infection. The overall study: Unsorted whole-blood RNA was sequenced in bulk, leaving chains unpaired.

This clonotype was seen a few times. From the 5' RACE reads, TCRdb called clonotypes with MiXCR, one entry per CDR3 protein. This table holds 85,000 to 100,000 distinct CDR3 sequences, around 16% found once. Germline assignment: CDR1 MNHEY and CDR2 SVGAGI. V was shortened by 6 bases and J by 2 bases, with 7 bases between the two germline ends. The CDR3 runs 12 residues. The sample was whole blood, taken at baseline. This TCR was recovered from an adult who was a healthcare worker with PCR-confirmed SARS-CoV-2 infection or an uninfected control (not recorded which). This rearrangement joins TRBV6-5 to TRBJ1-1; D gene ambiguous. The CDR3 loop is CASRTVNTEAFF. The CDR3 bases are TGTGCCAGCAGAACAGTAAACACTGAAGCTTTCTTT.